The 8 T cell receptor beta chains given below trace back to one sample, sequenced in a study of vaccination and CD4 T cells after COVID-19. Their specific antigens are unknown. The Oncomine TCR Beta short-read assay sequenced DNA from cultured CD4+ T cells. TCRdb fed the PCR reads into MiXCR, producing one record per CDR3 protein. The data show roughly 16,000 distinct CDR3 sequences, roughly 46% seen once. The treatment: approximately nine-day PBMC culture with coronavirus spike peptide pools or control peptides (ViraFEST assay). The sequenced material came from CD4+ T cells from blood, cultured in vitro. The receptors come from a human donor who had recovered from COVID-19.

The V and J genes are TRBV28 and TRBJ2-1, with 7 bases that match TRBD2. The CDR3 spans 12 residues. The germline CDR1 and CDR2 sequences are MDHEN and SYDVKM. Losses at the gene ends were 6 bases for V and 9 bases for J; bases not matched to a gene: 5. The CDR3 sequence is CASRREEVEQFF. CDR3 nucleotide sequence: TGTGCCAGCAGACGGGAGGAAGTTGAGCAGTTCTTC. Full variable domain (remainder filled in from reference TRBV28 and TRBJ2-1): DVKVTQSSRYLVKRTGEKVFLECVQDMDHENMFWYRQDPGLGLRLIYFSYDVKMKEKGDIPEGYSVSREKKERFSLILESASTNQTSMYLCASRREEVEQFFGPGTRLTVL.

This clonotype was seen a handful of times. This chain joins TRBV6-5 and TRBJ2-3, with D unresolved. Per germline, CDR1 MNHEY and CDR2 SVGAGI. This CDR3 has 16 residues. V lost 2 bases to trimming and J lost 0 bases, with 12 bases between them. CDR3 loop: CASSYRDPYSTDTQYF. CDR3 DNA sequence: TGTGCCAGCAGTTACAGAGACCCTTATAGCACAGATACGCAGTATTTT.

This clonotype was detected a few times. The CDR3 spells CSAKLGQGTDIQYF. In nucleotides, the CDR3 is TGCAGTGCCAAGCTGGGACAGGGAACGGACATTCAGTACTTC. The rearrangement uses TRBV20-1 and TRBJ2-4; the match to TRBD1 covers 9 bases. The CDR3 runs to 14 residues. CDR1 is DFQATT and CDR2 is SNEGSKA in the germline V gene (reference sequence). Unmatched junction bases numbered 11, after V lost 6 bases and J lost 8 bases.

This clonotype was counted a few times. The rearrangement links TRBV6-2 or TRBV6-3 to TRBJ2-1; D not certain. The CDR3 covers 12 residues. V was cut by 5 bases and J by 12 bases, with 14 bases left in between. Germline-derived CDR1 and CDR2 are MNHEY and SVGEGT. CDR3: CASSQSQSGQFF. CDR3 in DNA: TGTGCCAGCAGTCAATCGCAATCGGGGCAGTTCTTC.

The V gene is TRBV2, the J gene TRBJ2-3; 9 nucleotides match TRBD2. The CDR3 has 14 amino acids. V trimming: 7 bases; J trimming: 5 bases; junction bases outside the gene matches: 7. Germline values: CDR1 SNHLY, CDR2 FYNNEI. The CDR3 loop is CASTLAGTVDTQYF. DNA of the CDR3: TGTGCCAGCACCCTAGCGGGGACGGTAGATACGCAGTATTTT.

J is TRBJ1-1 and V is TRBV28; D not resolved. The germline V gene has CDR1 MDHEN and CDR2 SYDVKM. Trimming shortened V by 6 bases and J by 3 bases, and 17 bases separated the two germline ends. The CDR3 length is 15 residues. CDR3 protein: CASRAAGPKDTEAFF. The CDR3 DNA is TGTGCCAGCAGGGCGGCCGGTCCCAAGGACACTGAAGCTTTCTTT. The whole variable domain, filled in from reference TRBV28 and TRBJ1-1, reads DVKVTQSSRYLVKRTGEKVFLECVQDMDHENMFWYRQDPGLGLRLIYFSYDVKMKEKGDIPEGYSVSREKKERFSLILESASTNQTSMYLCASRAAGPKDTEAFFGQGTRLTVV.

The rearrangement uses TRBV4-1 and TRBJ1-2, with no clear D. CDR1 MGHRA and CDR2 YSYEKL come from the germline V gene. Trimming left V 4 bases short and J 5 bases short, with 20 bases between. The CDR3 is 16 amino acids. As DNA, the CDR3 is TGCGCCAGCAGCCTAGCTGATGGGTTTCCCGAATATGGCTACACCTTC. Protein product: CASSLADGFPEYGYTF.

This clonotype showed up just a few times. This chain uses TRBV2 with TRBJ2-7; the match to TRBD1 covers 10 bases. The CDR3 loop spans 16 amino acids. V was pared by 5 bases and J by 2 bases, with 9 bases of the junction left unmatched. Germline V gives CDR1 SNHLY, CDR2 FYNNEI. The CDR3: CASSYPTGTGAYEQYF. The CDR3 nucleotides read TGTGCCAGCAGTTATCCTACCGGGACAGGGGCCTACGAGCAGTACTTC.